These 30 T cell receptor beta chains share one sample of origin, sequenced in a study of PD-L1 blockade in urothelial cancer. The assay was immunoSEQ multiplex PCR, and TCRdb's table has in-frame clones only and misses some. The sample consists of about 38,000 clones, around 90% of them appearing once. This specimen was PBMCs, taken around atezolizumab (anti-PD-L1) treatment. The origin of the receptors is a man in his 70s with urothelial cancer.

V is TRBV19 and J is TRBJ2-1; 8 bases agree with TRBD2. The V and J ends lost 6 bases and 6 bases, in that order; junction bases with no gene match: 19. The CDR3 extends over 18 amino acids. Germline V gene lookup returns CDR1 LNHDA and CDR2 SQIVND (reference sequence). CDR3 loop: CASSPGRIRGTRSNEQFF. Here the CDR3 DNA reads TGTGCCAGTAGCCCGGGACGGATAAGAGGGACTAGAAGCAATGAGCAGTTCTTC.

The chain joins TRBV18 to TRBJ2-2, with TRBD2 matching over 12 bases. This CDR3 contains 17 residues. CDR1 is KGHSH and CDR2 is LQKENI in the germline V gene. The J segment lost 1 base and the V segment lost 5 bases, leaving 5 bases of the junction unmatched. The CDR3: CASSFGLAGLNTGELFF. In DNA, the CDR3 is TGTGCCAGCTCATTCGGACTAGCGGGGCTGAACACCGGGGAGCTGTTTTTT.

This rearrangement joins TRBV28 to TRBJ1-4; D unresolved. The germline gives CDR1 MDHEN, CDR2 SYDVKM. Between the trimmed V and J ends, which lost 6 bases and 8 bases, there was a span of 16 bases. The CDR3 is 14 residues long. The DNA for the CDR3 is TGTGCCAGCAGGAGGGTCCCGGCAGAAGAAAAACTGTTTTTT. Translated, it gives CASRRVPAEEKLFF.

This clone counts as medium-sized. V and J are TRBV11-2 and TRBJ2-1; 7 bases line up with TRBD2. Germline-derived CDR1 and CDR2 are SGHAT and FQNNGV. Trimming cost V 5 bases and J 7 bases; bases outside gene matches: 8. There are 14 residues in the CDR3. CDR3 DNA: TGTGCCAGCAGCCCAGAGTACGGGAGGAATGAGCAGTTCTTC. It is translated as CASSPEYGRNEQFF. The whole variable domain, filled in from reference TRBV11-2 and TRBJ2-1, reads EAGVAQSPRYKIIEKRQSVAFWCNPISGHATLYWYQQILGQGPKLLIQFQNNGVVDDSQLPKDRFSAERLKGVDSTLKIQPAKLEDSAVYLCASSPEYGRNEQFFGPGTRLTVL.

This clone is a singleton in its sample. V usage is TRBV9 and J usage is TRBJ2-1; tentative D call: TRBD1 (6 bases). This CDR3 has 15 residues. V shed 4 bases and J shed 8 bases, with 19 bases lying between them. CDR1 and CDR2 from the germline V gene are SGDLS and YYNGEE. CDR3 DNA sequence: TGTGCCAGCAGCACCTTAACTCAGGGGTCCGATGAGCAGTTCTTC. It encodes CASSTLTQGSDEQFF.

As DNA, the CDR3 is TGTGCCATCACCAGGACTAGCGCAGATACGCAGTATTTT. Protein: CAITRTSADTQYF. The rearrangement uses TRBV10-3 and TRBJ2-3; 9 nucleotides match TRBD2. Germline assignment: CDR1 ENHRY and CDR2 SYGVKD. The CDR3 extends over 13 amino acids. The ends lost 7 bases at V and 4 bases at J; junction bases unmatched: 3.

The chain joins TRBV14 to TRBJ2-3; the match to TRBD2 covers 11 bases. V lost 6 bases to trimming and J lost 2 bases; unmatched junction nucleotides: 13. CDR1 is SGHDN, CDR2 FVKESK, per germline. This CDR3 is built from 18 residues. The CDR3 DNA follows: TGTGCCAGCAGTCTTACTAGCGGGAGTTATATCCACACAGATACGCAGTATTTT. It yields the protein CASSLTSGSYIHTDTQYF.

With regard to this clone: The conserved phenylalanine or tryptophan is not found at the CDR3 terminus, so this likely reflects a read error. The chain joins TRBV5-4 to TRBJ2-2; 12 bases are shared with TRBD2. The CDR3 has 18 residues. Germline V lookup: CDR1 SGHNT, CDR2 YYREEE (reference sequence). The V and J ends lost 1 base and 5 bases, in that order; junction bases with no gene match: 9. CDR3 protein: CASSLPLGLAGKTGELFS. The CDR3 bases are TGTGCCAGCAGCTTGCCTCTCGGACTAGCGGGGAAAACCGGGGAGCTGTTTTCT.

The chain links TRBV15 to TRBJ2-1, with D unclear. CDR3 length equals 13 residues. The V gene lost 0 bases and the J gene lost 4 bases, with 4 bases spanning the gap. Germline V gene sequence: CDR1 LNHNV, CDR2 YYDKDF (reference sequence). In DNA form, the CDR3 reads TGTGCCACCAGCAGAGATCCGTACAATGAGCAGTTCTTC. Translation gives CATSRDPYNEQFF.

The J gene is TRBJ2-5, the V gene TRBV4-1, with D maybe TRBD2 (7 bases). CDR3 length equals 16 residues. Trimming took off 4 bases at V and 3 bases at J, with 18 bases between the two ends. Germline CDR1 MGHRA, CDR2 YSYEKL. The CDR3: CASSLRGGAQEETQYF. CDR3 sequence (DNA): TGCGCCAGCAGCCTAAGGGGGGGGGCCCAAGAAGAGACCCAGTACTTC.

The V and J genes are TRBV28 and TRBJ2-1; TRBD2 agrees at 11 bases. The CDR3 is made up of 17 amino acids. Germline V gene lookup returns CDR1 MDHEN and CDR2 SYDVKM. Trimming at V came to 5 bases and at J to 8 bases, leaving 14 bases not matched to a gene. CDR3 sequence reads: CASSPLITLAGDYEQFF. The CDR3 nucleotides are TGTGCCAGCAGTCCCCTTATAACACTAGCGGGAGATTATGAGCAGTTCTTC.

The rearrangement joins TRBV7-6 to TRBJ2-3, with D maybe TRBD2 (5 bases). The CDR3 is 13 residues long. The germline CDR1 and CDR2 sequences are SGHVS and FNYEAQ. V lost 3 bases and J lost 4, with 8 bases in between. The CDR3 DNA reads TGTGCCAGCAGCTTGAGGGAGTCAGATACGCAGTATTTT. Its translation is CASSLRESDTQYF.

The chain carries TRBV19 and TRBJ2-7; perhaps TRBD1 as D (6 bases). With 0 bases removed from V and 6 bases from J, the gap between germline ends came to 12 bases. The length of the CDR3 is 14 residues. In germline, CDR1 is LNHDA, CDR2 SQIVND (reference sequence). CDR3 residues: CASSIDDRLREQYF. In DNA, the CDR3 is TGTGCCAGTAGTATAGACGACAGGTTACGCGAGCAGTACTTC.

The genes are TRBV5-6 and TRBJ2-7, with 9 bases aligning to TRBD2. The CDR3 has 15 residues. V shed 4 bases, J shed 3 bases, and the junction held 8 bases outside the gene matches. Germline assignment: CDR1 SGHDT and CDR2 YYEEEE. The CDR3 spells CASSDTLAGNYEQYF. The CDR3 bases are TGTGCCAGCAGCGATACTCTAGCGGGGAACTACGAGCAGTACTTC.

The CDR3 nucleotides read TGTGCCAGCAGCCAGACTAGCGGGGACTACAATGAGCAGTTCTTC. Residues: CASSQTSGDYNEQFF. V and J are TRBV7-2 and TRBJ2-1; TRBD2 aligns across 11 bases. The CDR3 sequence is 15 residues long. Germline assignment: CDR1 SGHTA and CDR2 FQGNSA. V shed 5 bases and J 3 bases; nucleotides not matched to a gene: 3.

This clone was recorded only once. The chain recombines TRBV5-1 with TRBJ2-7, with a weak D call TRBD1 (7 bases). The germline V gene encodes CDR1 SGHRS and CDR2 YFSETQ. Trimming shortened V by 0 bases and J by 7 bases, and 14 bases separated the two germline ends. The CDR3 consists of 14 residues. CDR3 in amino acids: CASSLDRGGMEQYF. CDR3 sequence (DNA): TGCGCCAGCAGCTTGGACAGGGGAGGTATGGAGCAGTACTTC. Variable domain in full (rest from reference TRBV5-1 and TRBJ2-7): KAGVTQTPRYLIKTRGQQVTLSCSPISGHRSVSWYQQTPGQGLQFLFEYFSETQRNKGNFPGRFSGRQFSNSRSEMNVSTLELGDSALYLCASSLDRGGMEQYFGPGTRLTVT.

This chain links TRBV2 with TRBJ2-4; D gene uncertain. V was pared by 6 bases and J by 8 bases, with 14 bases between. There are 13 residues in the CDR3. Per the germline V gene, CDR1 is SNHLY and CDR2 is FYNNEI. The chain's CDR3 is CASRLDGVDIQYF. The CDR3 coding sequence is TGTGCCAGCAGACTTGACGGAGTGGACATTCAGTACTTC. The complete variable domain, with remaining parts taken from reference TRBV2 and TRBJ2-4, reads EPEVTQTPSHQVTQMGQEVILRCVPISNHLYFYWYRQILGQKVEFLVSFYNNEISEKSEIFDDQFSVERPDGSNFTLKIRSTKLEDSAMYFCASRLDGVDIQYFGAGTRLSVL.

The chain couples TRBV27 to TRBJ2-1, with D hard to call. Deletions cut 3 bases from V and 6 bases from J, with 15 bases between. The CDR3 is 15 residues long. The germline V gene encodes CDR1 MNHEY and CDR2 SMNVEV (reference sequence). The CDR3 sequence: CASSFFPPALNEQFF. The CDR3 DNA is TGTGCCAGCAGTTTTTTCCCTCCCGCGCTCAATGAGCAGTTCTTC.

This clone was seen just once. The chain joins TRBV10-1 to TRBJ2-7, with a possible D match to TRBD2 (5 bases). This CDR3 comprises 13 residues. Germline V CDR1 and CDR2: WNHNN, SYGVQD (reference sequence). Trimming shortened V by 2 bases and J by 1 base, and 6 bases separated the two germline ends. The CDR3: CASSEGGSYEQYF. CDR3 in DNA: TGCGCCAGCAGTGAGGGAGGATCCTACGAGCAGTACTTC.

The chain couples TRBV5-8 to TRBJ2-2; a weak D match, TRBD2 (5 bases). The CDR3 sequence is 15 residues long. Trimming stripped 2 bases from V and 4 bases from J, with 12 bases between. In germline, CDR1 is SGHTS, CDR2 YDEGEE. This chain's CDR3 is CASSLGTRVTGELFF. CDR3 nucleotide sequence: TGTGCCAGCAGCTTAGGTACTAGGGTCACCGGGGAGCTGTTTTTT.

The gene calls are TRBV6-5 and TRBJ2-7; D is ambiguous. The CDR3 is 11 residues long. V was clipped by 6 bases and J by 5 bases, with 8 bases between them. The germline CDR1 and CDR2 sequences are MNHEY and SVGAGI. In nucleotides, the CDR3 is TGTGCCAGCAGGCAATACAACGAGCAGTACTTC. It yields the protein CASRQYNEQYF.

The chain uses TRBV6-5 and TRBJ2-2; TRBD1 might be the D (6 bases). The CDR3 totals 14 residues. Trimming removed 2 bases from V and 14 bases from J, with 18 bases in between. Germline V lookup: CDR1 MNHEY, CDR2 SVGAGI. The CDR3, as DNA: TGTGCCAGCAGTTACGCGACCCAGAACAGGGCCCTGTTTTTT. Protein product: CASSYATQNRALFF.

The J gene is TRBJ2-7, the V gene TRBV5-6; D not certain. Germline V gene data show CDR1 as SGHDT and CDR2 as YYEEEE. Trimming removed 5 bases from V and 7 bases from J, with 16 bases in between. The CDR3 runs to 13 residues. The CDR3 sequence: CASSRVERWEQYF. In nucleotides, the CDR3 is TGTGCCAGCAGTCGGGTGGAGAGGTGGGAGCAGTACTTC.

This chain connects TRBV10-2 to TRBJ2-7; the match to TRBD1 covers 7 bases. This CDR3 has 14 residues. Germline V gene lookup returns CDR1 WSHSY and CDR2 SAAADI. V shed 3 bases and J 5 bases; nucleotides not matched to a gene: 7. CDR3 in DNA: TGCGCCAGCAGTGACACGGGACAGACAAACGAGCAGTACTTC. This sequence encodes CASSDTGQTNEQYF.

A single count supports this clone. The chain uses TRBV7-9 and TRBJ2-1; 7 nucleotides align to TRBD1. Germline CDR1 and CDR2: SEHNR and FQNEAQ (reference sequence). V shed 5 bases, J shed 2 bases, and the junction held 15 bases outside the gene matches. This CDR3 region has 18 residues. DNA for the CDR3: TGTGCCAGCAGCCCCTACTCTCGGGACAGCTTACCCTACAATGAGCAGTTCTTC. It specifies CASSPYSRDSLPYNEQFF.

The rearrangement links TRBV18 to TRBJ1-5, with D unclear. Germline V gene lookup returns CDR1 KGHSH and CDR2 LQKENI. CDR3 length equals 15 residues. The germline V and J ends were trimmed by 0 bases and 4 bases, with 10 bases remaining between them. CDR3 amino acids: CASSPPGNWNQPQHF. CDR3 in DNA: TGTGCCAGCTCACCACCGGGCAACTGGAATCAGCCCCAGCATTTT.

The chain recombines TRBV7-8 with TRBJ1-5; possible D gene TRBD1, 6 bases. This CDR3 has 15 residues. The germline gives CDR1 SGHVS, CDR2 FQNEAQ. V dropped 5 bases and J dropped 9 bases, with 20 bases sitting between them. CDR3 bases: TGTGCCAGCAGCCCCGGGGGAGGGGGGCCAAGGCCCCAGCATTTT. It specifies CASSPGGGGPRPQHF.

The V and J genes are TRBV4-2 and TRBJ1-4; D is ambiguous. Trimming stripped 0 bases from V and 7 bases from J, with 3 bases between. The germline V gene has CDR1 LGHNA and CDR2 YNFKEQ. CDR3 length equals 12 residues. The CDR3 coding sequence is TGTGCCAGCAGCCAAGATAGTGAAAAACTGTTTTTT. Residues: CASSQDSEKLFF.

This chain uses TRBV28 with TRBJ2-7; 7 bases are shared with TRBD2. This CDR3 is 18 amino acids long. The V gene's germline CDR1 is MDHEN and CDR2 SYDVKM. The V and J ends lost 6 bases and 0 bases, in that order; junction bases with no gene match: 17. The CDR3 region has the DNA TGTGCCAGCAGCCTTACGTTCAACGGGAGGCCGAGCTCCTACGAGCAGTACTTC. It yields the protein CASSLTFNGRPSSYEQYF. Full variable domain (missing parts from reference TRBV28 and TRBJ2-7): DVKVTQSSRYLVKRTGEKVFLECVQDMDHENMFWYRQDPGLGLRLIYFSYDVKMKEKGDIPEGYSVSREKKERFSLILESASTNQTSMYLCASSLTFNGRPSSYEQYFGPGTRLTVT.

This clone showed up just once. CDR3 region: CSVDGLAGARGTDTQYF. As DNA, the CDR3 is TGCAGCGTTGATGGGCTAGCGGGAGCAAGGGGGACAGATACGCAGTATTTT. The V call is TRBV29-1, the J call TRBJ2-3; the match to TRBD2 covers 10 bases. Trimming took 3 bases from V and 3 from J; bases not matched to a gene: 12. Germline loops: CDR1 SQVTM, CDR2 ANQGSEA. CDR3 size: 17 residues.